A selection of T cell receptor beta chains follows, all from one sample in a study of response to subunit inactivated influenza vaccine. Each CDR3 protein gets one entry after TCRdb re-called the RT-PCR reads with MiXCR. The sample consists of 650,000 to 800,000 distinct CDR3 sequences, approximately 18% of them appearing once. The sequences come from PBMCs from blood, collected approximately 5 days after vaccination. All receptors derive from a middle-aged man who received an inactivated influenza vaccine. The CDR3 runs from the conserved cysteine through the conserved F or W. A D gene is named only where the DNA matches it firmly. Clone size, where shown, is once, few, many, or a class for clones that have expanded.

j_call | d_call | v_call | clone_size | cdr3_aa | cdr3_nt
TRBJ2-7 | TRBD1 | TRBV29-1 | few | CSVEDRVVREQYF | TGCAGCGTCGAGGACAGGGTCGTGAGAGAGCAGTACTTC
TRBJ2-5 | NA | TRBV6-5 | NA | CASSYRTLSGETQYF | TGTGCCAGCAGTTACAGAACACTGTCGGGGGAGACCCAGTACTTC
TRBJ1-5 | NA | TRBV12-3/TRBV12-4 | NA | CASTQGGGWYPQHF | TGTGCCAGCACCCAGGGTGGGGGCTGGTATCCCCAGCATTTT
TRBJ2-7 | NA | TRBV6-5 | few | CASSSVTPTGGRVYEQYF | TGTGCCAGCAGTTCCGTTACCCCCACCGGGGGGCGAGTGTACGAGCAGTACTTC
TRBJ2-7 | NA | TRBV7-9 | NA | CASSLGRDEQYF | TGTGCCAGCAGCTTAGGCAGGGACGAGCAGTACTTC
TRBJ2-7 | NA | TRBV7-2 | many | CASSSIDTGYYEQYF | TGTGCCAGCAGCTCCATCGACACAGGGTACTACGAGCAGTACTTC
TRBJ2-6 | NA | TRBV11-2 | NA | CASSLPPWPGSGANVLTF | TGTGCCAGCAGCTTACCCCCGTGGCCAGGGTCAGGGGCCAACGTCCTGACTTTC
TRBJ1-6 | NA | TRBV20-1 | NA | CSADPRTNSPLHF | TGCAGTGCTGACCCCCGGACCAATTCACCCCTCCACTTT
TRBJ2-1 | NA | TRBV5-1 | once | CASSLRQEAYNEQFF | TGCGCCAGCAGCTTGCGACAGGAGGCCTACAATGAGCAGTTCTTC
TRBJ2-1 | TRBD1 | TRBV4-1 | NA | CASSLGQGGYEQFF | TGCGCCAGCAGCCTAGGACAGGGGGGCTATGAGCAGTTCTTC
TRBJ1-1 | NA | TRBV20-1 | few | CSARPRQRVNTEAFF | TGCAGTGCTAGACCCCGACAGAGGGTGAACACTGAAGCTTTCTTT
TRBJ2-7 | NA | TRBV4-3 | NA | CASSQESRRGYEQYF | TGCGCCAGCAGCCAAGAATCGCGTAGGGGCTACGAGCAGTACTTC
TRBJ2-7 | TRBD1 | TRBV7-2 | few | CASSLSGTGIDEQYF | TGTGCCAGCAGCTTAAGCGGGACAGGGATCGACGAGCAGTACTTC
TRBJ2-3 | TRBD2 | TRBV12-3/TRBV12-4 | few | CASSIGLAGGTDTQYF | TGTGCCAGCAGTATAGGACTAGCGGGGGGGACAGATACGCAGTATTTT
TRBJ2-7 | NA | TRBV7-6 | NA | CASSLASGSIYEQYF | TGTGCCAGCAGCTTAGCTAGCGGAAGTATCTACGAGCAGTACTTC
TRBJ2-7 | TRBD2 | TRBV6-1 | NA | CASRGAGAYEQYF | TGTGCCAGCAGGGGAGCGGGAGCCTACGAGCAGTACTTC
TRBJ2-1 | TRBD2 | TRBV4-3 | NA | CASSHPTSGAGYNEQFF | TGCGCCAGCAGCCACCCGACTAGCGGGGCGGGTTACAATGAGCAGTTCTTC
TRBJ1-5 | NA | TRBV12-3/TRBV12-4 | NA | CATVLGSWNQPQHF | TGTGCCACCGTTCTAGGTAGTTGGAATCAGCCCCAGCATTTT
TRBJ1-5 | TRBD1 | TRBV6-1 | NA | CATTLDRANQPQHF | TGTGCCACCACTCTGGACAGGGCAAACCAGCCCCAGCATTTT
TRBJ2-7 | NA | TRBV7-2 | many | CASSSDRTYEQYF | TGTGCCAGCAGCTCCGACAGGACCTACGAGCAGTACTTC
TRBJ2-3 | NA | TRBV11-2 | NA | CASSLTRSQYF | TGTGCCAGCAGTTTAACCCGGTCGCAGTATTTT
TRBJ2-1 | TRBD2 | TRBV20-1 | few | CSARGERTSFLHNEQFF | TGCAGTGCTAGAGGTGAGAGGACTAGCTTCCTCCACAATGAGCAGTTCTTC
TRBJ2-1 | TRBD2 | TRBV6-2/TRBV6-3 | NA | CASSYSIELAGYNEQFF | TGTGCCAGCAGTTACTCGATTGAACTAGCGGGATACAATGAGCAGTTCTTC
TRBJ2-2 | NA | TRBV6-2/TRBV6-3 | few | CASSYSSGIRGELFF | TGTGCCAGCAGTTACTCGAGTGGTATCCGTGGGGAGCTGTTTTTT
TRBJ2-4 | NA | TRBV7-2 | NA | CASTVMGRPRANIQYF | TGTGCCAGCACCGTCATGGGACGCCCCAGGGCAAACATTCAGTACTTC
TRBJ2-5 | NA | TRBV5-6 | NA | CASSLEFRPETQYF | TGTGCCAGCAGCTTGGAGTTCAGACCAGAGACCCAGTACTTC
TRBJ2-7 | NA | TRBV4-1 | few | CASSQGTSFFGEQYF | TGCGCCAGCAGCCAAGGGACATCCTTTTTCGGCGAGCAGTACTTC
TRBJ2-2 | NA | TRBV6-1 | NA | CASSDVLRKNTGELFF | TGTGCCAGCAGTGATGTTCTCCGGAAGAACACCGGGGAGCTGTTTTTT
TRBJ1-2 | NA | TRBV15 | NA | CATSRDVGQIYGYTF | TGTGCCACCAGCAGAGATGTCGGGCAGATCTATGGCTACACCTTC
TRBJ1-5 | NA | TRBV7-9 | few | CASSLGEGGGGNQPQHF | TGTGCCAGCAGCTTAGGGGAGGGAGGGGGTGGCAATCAGCCCCAGCATTTT
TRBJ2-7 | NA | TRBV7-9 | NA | CASSIQEYEQYF | TGTGCCAGCAGCATTCAGGAATACGAGCAGTACTTC
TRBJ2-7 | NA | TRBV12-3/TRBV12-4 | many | CASSLDLGYYEQYF | TGTGCCAGCAGTTTAGACTTGGGGTACTACGAGCAGTACTTC
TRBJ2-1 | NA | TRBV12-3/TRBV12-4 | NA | CASSLGGQMEQFF | TGTGCCAGCAGTTTAGGGGGACAAATGGAGCAGTTCTTC
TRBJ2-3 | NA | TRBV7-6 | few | CASSLLITDTQYF | TGTGCCAGCAGCTTGCTAATCACAGATACGCAGTATTTT
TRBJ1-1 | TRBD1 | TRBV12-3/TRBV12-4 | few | CASSPSWTGAFF | TGTGCCAGCAGCCCCTCTTGGACAGGGGCTTTCTTT
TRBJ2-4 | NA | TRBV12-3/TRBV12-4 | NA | CASSLRGGNIQYF | TGTGCCAGCAGTTTAAGGGGGGGAAACATTCAGTACTTC
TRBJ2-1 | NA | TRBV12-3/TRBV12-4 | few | CASASGFYEQFF | TGTGCCAGCGCCTCCGGCTTTTATGAGCAGTTCTTC